This entry lists 7 T cell receptor beta chains sequenced from one sample in a study of T-cell memory formation after mild COVID-19. MiXCR was run by TCRdb on the 5' RACE reads, yielding one entry per CDR3 protein. The table lists about 90,000 distinct CDR3 sequences, 10% to 15% of them singletons. The sequencing input was PBMCs or a T cell subset sorted from them (not recorded which). All receptors derive from an adult woman who had mild COVID-19 (a few samples of this study predate the infection). Cell type and time point are not known.

The rearrangement links TRBV9 to TRBJ2-2; 9 bases agree with TRBD2. Per the germline V gene, CDR1 is SGDLS and CDR2 is YYNGEE. Trimming took 4 bases from V and 7 from J; bases not matched to a gene: 8. This CDR3 has 15 residues. The CDR3 protein is CASSLPSGVGGELFF. The CDR3 nucleotides are TGTGCCAGCAGCTTGCCTAGCGGGGTTGGCGGGGAGCTGTTTTTT. Combining the CDR3 with reference TRBV9 and TRBJ2-2 gives the whole variable domain DSGVTQTPKHLITATGQRVTLRCSPRSGDLSVYWYQQSLDQGLQFLIQYYNGEERAKGNILERFSAQQFPDLHSELNLSSLELGDSALYFCASSLPSGVGGELFFGEGSRLTVL.

The chain joins TRBV7-8 to TRBJ1-1; D unresolved. The V end was cut by 2 bases, the J end by 1 base, with 5 bases between. The CDR3 consists of 13 residues. Germline CDR1 and CDR2: SGHVS and FQNEAQ. CDR3 in amino acids: CASSLWGNTEAFF. CDR3 in DNA: TGTGCCAGCAGCTTATGGGGGAACACTGAAGCTTTCTTT.

This sequence joins TRBV5-1 and TRBJ1-4, with TRBD1 matching 7 bases. CDR1 SGHRS and CDR2 YFSETQ come from the germline V gene. CDR3 length: 15 amino acids. V gave up 3 bases and J gave up 8 bases; unmatched junction bases: 10. The CDR3 spells CASSWGDRAGEKLFF. CDR3 in DNA: TGCGCCAGCAGCTGGGGCGACAGGGCAGGGGAAAAACTGTTTTTT. Filled out from reference TRBV5-1 and TRBJ1-4, the complete variable domain reads KAGVTQTPRYLIKTRGQQVTLSCSPISGHRSVSWYQQTPGQGLQFLFEYFSETQRNKGNFPGRFSGRQFSNSRSEMNVSTLELGDSALYLCASSWGDRAGEKLFFGSGTQLSVL.

The gene calls are TRBV27 and TRBJ2-1; tentatively, D is TRBD1 or TRBD2 (5 bases each). The CDR3 runs to 12 residues. Germline values: CDR1 MNHEY, CDR2 SMNVEV (reference sequence). V lost 6 bases and J 6 bases, leaving 9 bases between the germline ends. CDR3 amino acids: CASSYGGNEQFF. CDR3 DNA sequence: TGTGCCAGCAGCTATGGGGGCAATGAGCAGTTCTTC.

The V gene is TRBV7-9, the J gene TRBJ2-3, with D perhaps assigned TRBD1 or TRBD2 (5 bases each). The CDR3 runs to 15 residues. CDR1 is SEHNR and CDR2 is FQNEAQ in the germline V gene (reference sequence). The V gene lost 8 bases and the J gene lost 2 bases, with 17 bases spanning the gap. This CDR3 reads CASAGPKGLTDTQYF. The DNA for the CDR3 is TGTGCCAGCGCGGGTCCCAAGGGGCTCACAGATACGCAGTATTTT.

This clonotype was detected a few times. V usage is TRBV20-1 and J usage is TRBJ2-7; 7 bases match TRBD1. With V trimmed by 3 bases and J by 4 bases, 3 bases remained unmatched. Germline-derived CDR1 and CDR2 are DFQATT and SNEGSKA (reference sequence). This CDR3 has 12 residues. This CDR3 is CSARKQGYEQYF. The CDR3 bases are TGCAGTGCTAGGAAACAGGGGTACGAGCAGTACTTC.

This clonotype has just a few counts. The chain joins TRBV5-6 to TRBJ1-1; D gene uncertain. Trimming shortened V by 0 bases and J by 7 bases, and 7 bases separated the two germline ends. The CDR3 spans 12 residues. The V gene's germline CDR1 is SGHDT and CDR2 YYEEEE. CDR3 region: CASSLVAGEAFF. The CDR3 DNA reads TGTGCCAGCAGCTTGGTCGCGGGTGAAGCTTTCTTT.